Sequencing of this T cell receptor (beta chain) was carried out in a study of cytomegalovirus exposure and HLA in healthy donors (dated by TCRdb to about 2017). For the wider study: According to an earlier analysis of several hundred of the donors, about 179 million T cells yielded over 90 million unique TCR beta sequences and about 300 Gb of sequence data. The genetic ancestry cluster associated with self-reported Caucasian donors included 81% of the roughly 400 genotyped donors. The T cell repertoires of 666 subjects were profiled by immunosequencing and related to cytomegalovirus serostatus. A separate validation cohort of about 110 different subjects was used in addition to the 666-subject first cohort. Among 398 genotyped donors of the cohort, an average of around 250,000 unique TCR beta nucleotide sequences was sequenced per donor, of which about 19% were non-productive. The study was designed to test whether signatures of past pathogen exposure could be identified by cataloging public T cell receptors. Roughly 290 gigabases of sequencing data and 91 million or so unique TCR sequences made up an early release that covered roughly 670 HLA-typed donors. Donor age, sex, ethnicity and CMV serostatus were collected together with the repertoire data. All discovery cohort repertoires had been generated using a single sequencing platform. Roughly five DR-DQ haplotypes were treated as single units for association and clustering because of strong linkage in the cohort. High-throughput TCR immunosequencing, statistical association of individual TCRs with disease status, and machine learning were combined to predict cytomegalovirus infection status. A later genetic analysis used genome-wide SNP genotypes for about 65% of the 666 donors, treating that subset as a discovery cohort. An earlier analysis of fewer than 700 of the donors applied high-throughput TCR beta sequencing to assess whether each TCR beta V gene segment acted as functional or pseudogenic. Rather than using new phenotypic data, the later analysis identified candidate immune exposures from TCR beta sequences and from how often those sequences occurred across donors. Class I and class II HLA loci were covered by the typing at four-digit resolution. In a later analysis, previously published TCR beta repertoires from some 640 donors were re-analyzed and high-resolution HLA genotyping was added so that TCR occurrence patterns could be studied. The number of donors typed differed by locus, with about 629-630 for A, B, C, DRB1 and DQB1, roughly 520 for DQA1, 600 to 610 for DPA1, and 450 to 480 for DPB1.

With respect to this clone: Its antigen target is currently unknown. At one of its ends the junction is not consistent with the germline gene, which may arise from a read error. Within the sample, other DNA sequences also encode this same CDR3.

The protocol used for the library was the immunoSEQ multiplex PCR assay. For the multiplex PCR, a mixture combining 60 forward primers for TCR Vbeta segments and 13 reverse primers for TCR Jbeta segments was used. A multiplex PCR assay on genomic DNA amplified the CDR3 region of rearranged TCR beta genes. On the Illumina HiSeq System, the amplified TCR beta libraries were sequenced as 87-base-pair reads. On the study's bioinformatics: A later analysis counted some 80 million unique TCR beta chains across the 666 repertoires, and 9.5 million to 11 million of these chains were shared by at least two donors. Raw reads were error-corrected and collapsed into unique sequences with a nearest-neighbor algorithm that merged closely related sequences to remove PCR and sequencing errors. CDR3 sequences were aligned to IMGT reference sequences to assign V, D and J gene segments. Each retained sequence needed at least a six-nucleotide match to both a V gene segment and a J gene segment. Rearrangements were called productive when the CDR3 lacked stop codons and stayed in frame with V and J; all others were non-productive. CDR3 was defined by IMGT convention, running from the second conserved V-encoded cysteine to the conserved J-encoded phenylalanine. In an earlier analysis of around 640 of the donors, sequences lacking an unambiguous match to a single V gene segment were excluded. In an earlier analysis of several hundred of the donors, V segments were called functional above 56.7% productive rearrangements and were called segregating when the between-donor standard deviation exceeded 5%. A statistical classification framework was developed to diagnose cytomegalovirus status using the catalog of TCR beta chain sequences. In a later analysis, V and J genes were assigned by comparing TCR nucleotide sequences against IMGT/GENE-DB human TR gene sequences. Using the TCRdist pipeline, a later analysis assigned CDR3 sequences along with most-parsimonious VDJ recombination scenarios. In a later analysis, each TCR beta chain was defined by its CDR3 amino acid sequence together with its V-gene family, and reads without a unique V-gene family were excluded. To address suspected cross-contamination and a sequencing artifact, a later analysis removed 550 to 750 highly shared, low-generation-probability nucleotide sequences. A later analysis calculated a clonal expansion index for each public chain from normalized within-repertoire ranks of inferred template counts. A later analysis computed generation probabilities with a VDJ recombination model fitted to out-of-frame rearrangements, and checked the results against IGoR. In a later analysis, TCR-TCR, TCR-HLA and TCR-CMV co-occurrence was scored with hypergeometric tests, and a repertoire-size bias correction was applied to TCR pairs. To estimate false discovery rates, a later analysis permuted the HLA or CMV assignments 20 times. In a later analysis, co-occurring TCRs were grouped using DBSCAN, with TCRdist sequence similarity added in when clustering inside HLA-allele-positive subsets. For co-occurrence clustering, repertoires with fewer than 30,000 or more than 120,000 public chains were excluded, along with five or six repertoires with anomalous nucleotide sharing. TCRdb holds this immuneACCESS table with in-frame rearrangements only. Some clones are missing; in checked studies, unresolved V genes explain under half, and the rest has no known cause. The DNA gave D and trimming, while V, J and clone size come from that table. The sample table records about 120,000 clones; about 74% of these occur just once. The leading ten clones occupy 2.5% to 3.5% of the sample.

The cohort was made up of hundreds of healthy bone marrow donors. At the time of sampling, every cohort member was nominally healthy, though immune exposures that went unrecorded were likely present. The donor tested CMV seropositive and was one of the 289 seropositive cohort members. A peripheral blood sample was collected from each donor, and TCR beta sequencing was performed on peripheral blood mononuclear cells. The Qiagen DNeasy Blood Extraction Kit was used to extract genomic DNA from the blood cell samples. Study-level results and caveats: A later analysis associated approximately 17,000 TCR beta sequences with specific HLA alleles at a false discovery rate of 0.05. A cluster of highly shared sequence variants was judged likely to represent a technical artifact of the sequencing pipeline. Correlated functional status among segregating V segments might be attributable to linkage disequilibrium, but an unknown experimental factor could not be ruled out. In vitro tests confirmed that a few of the cytomegalovirus-associated TCR beta chains recognize cytomegalovirus antigens. In this cohort, only TCR beta chains were sequenced, and detectable features were limited by the absence of alpha or paired-chain data. V-gene and J-gene trimming of TCR beta chains was associated with a missense DCLRE1C variant in a later genetic analysis, and the association was replicated in an independent cohort. Across donors, most TCR sequences were observed very rarely, whereas some public TCRs were present in many individuals. A later analysis found that HLA-associated TCR beta chains were more clonally expanded and had lower generation probabilities than equally common non-associated chains. In a later analysis, TCR association rates were found to vary across HLA loci, with the most associated TCRs seen for DRB1 alleles and the fewest for HLA-C alleles. Because counts were too low, some 17 rarely observed V segments, including chromosome 9 orphons, were left out of the earlier analysis of about 500 of the donors. An earlier analysis of approximately 570 of the donors showed that most TCR beta V segments appeared in productive rearrangements either about 87% or about 30% of the time, which broadly matched IMGT annotations. Roughly uniform sequencing depth across donors was assumed in presence/absence analyses, although this assumption may not hold. Some IMGT-functional V segments, including TRBV6-2 and TRBV6-3, could not be distinguished by the 87-base-pair reads and were therefore excluded. CMV serostatus was the only immune exposure information available for the cohort. In a later analysis, several top co-occurrence clusters were reported to appear linked to parvovirus B19, influenza, CMV and Epstein-Barr virus. In a later analysis, most CMV-associated TCR beta chains were found to appear HLA-restricted, with HLA associations seemingly driven largely by CMV exposure. When HLA alleles, especially DR and DQ, strongly co-occurred, TCR associations were difficult to assign to individual alleles. Compared with the 666-donor mean, donors in an Asian-associated ancestry cluster had fewer N-insertions in productive TCRs, according to a later genetic analysis. It was suggested by the authors that the approach could potentially be generalized to other disease states and immunological phenotypes. Cytomegalovirus status was reported to be diagnosed by the classifier with high specificity and sensitivity in both the original and validation cohorts. In the study, 164 TCR beta chains were listed as associated with cytomegalovirus. Because HLA typing was missing for some donors at each locus, association tests included only the typed subset. A further reported finding was that TCR beta sequences accurately predicted the HLA-A and HLA-B alleles for most subjects in the first cohort.

From the germline V gene (reference sequence), CDR1 is GTSNPN and CDR2 is SVGIG. From the cysteine through the phenylalanine, the CDR3 covers 14 amino acids. The read is trimmed to its CDR3 DNA, 42 bases read in frame from base 1. This TCR derives from a woman between 40 and 55 years old in good health and CMV-seropositive. The sequence is built from TRBV30 and TRBJ1-6; TRBD1 fits 7 bases in the junction. Specimen: PBMCs. The CDR3 protein: CAWSVTGENSPLHF. At the DNA level, the sequence is TGTGCCTGGAGTGTCACAGGGGAAAATTCCCCCCTCCACTTT. With the rest looked up from the reference TRBV30 and TRBJ1-6 genes rather than sequenced, the full variable domain is SQTIHQWPATLVQPVGSPLSLECTVEGTSNPNLYWYRQAAGRGLQLLFYSVGIGQISSEVPQNLSASRPQDRQFILSSKKLLLSDSGFYLCAWSVTGENSPLHFGNGTRLTVT.